The entry below gives a single T cell receptor (beta chain) sequence along with its context. The record originates from a study of blood T cell repertoires in COVID-19. Study summary: From the United States, Italy and Spain came samples of acute and convalescent COVID-19. From T cells, B-cell-depleted T cells, or PBMCs came the material, which was cDNA or gDNA.

Seattle researchers signed up patients amid active infection and tracked them longitudinally. V shed 7 bases and J 5 bases; nucleotides not matched to a gene: 1. In germline, CDR1 is LNHDA, CDR2 SQIVND (reference sequence). The CDR3 loop spans 11 amino acids. In the original workflow: It was from reference gene primer amplification that nucleated cell counts were estimated. Libraries were prepared by immunoSEQ multiplex PCR; TCRdb keeps only in-frame clonotypes and omits some of them. That table is the source of V, J and clone size, and D and trimming were worked out from the DNA. Of about 99,000 clones listed, around 90% are singletons.

The V call is TRBV19, the J call TRBJ1-2; 7 bases align to TRBD1. Sequenced sample: peripheral blood. The clonotype originates from a man aged 50 to 60 with COVID-19, enrolled during active disease. CDR3 amino acids: CASTGGYGYTF. DNA for the CDR3: TGTGCCAGTACAGGGGGTTATGGCTACACCTTC.